These 32 T cell receptor beta chains were sequenced from one sample in a study of beta chain features in type 1 diabetes. Of the isolated RNA, all was reverse transcribed, and so the sequenced material was expressed TCRB transcripts. The protocol was immunoSEQ multiplex PCR, while the TCRdb copy is restricted to in-frame clones and leaves out a portion. There are hundreds of thousands of clones in the sample; 15% occur only once, and about 0.086% lies in the top ten. Material for sequencing was naive CD4+ T cells from blood. The origin of the receptors is a man younger than 35 in good health.

The rearrangement uses TRBV10-3 and TRBJ2-3; 14 nucleotides line up with TRBD2. The CDR3 length is 15 residues. Germline V gene sequence: CDR1 ENHRY, CDR2 SYGVKD. Trimming removed 10 bases from V and 5 bases from J; junction bases left unmatched: 8. The CDR3 DNA reads as TGTGCCACCAGCCGACTAGCGGGAGGGGGAGATACGCAGTATTTT. Its protein is CATSRLAGGGDTQYF.

This chain uses TRBV18 with TRBJ2-7; D is ambiguous. Germline loops: CDR1 KGHSH, CDR2 LQKENI. The CDR3 loop spans 13 amino acids. Deletions cut 3 bases from V and 2 bases from J, with 8 bases between. CDR3 in DNA: TGTGCCAGCTCACCCAACCACCCCTACGAGCAGTACTTC. Translation gives CASSPNHPYEQYF.

The V call is TRBV28, the J call TRBJ2-7; TRBD2 matches 11 bases. The length of the CDR3 is 15 residues. Trimming took 6 bases from V and 2 from J; bases not matched to a gene: 6. The germline V gene has CDR1 MDHEN and CDR2 SYDVKM. The CDR3 loop is CASSTLAGGTYEQYF. DNA of the CDR3: TGTGCCAGCAGCACGCTAGCGGGAGGAACCTACGAGCAGTACTTC.

This clone was seen a few times. The V and J genes are TRBV27 and TRBJ1-2; 9 bases are shared with TRBD1. Germline assignment: CDR1 MNHEY and CDR2 SMNVEV (reference sequence). The trim removed 2 bases at V and 6 bases at J, leaving 1 base unmatched. The CDR3 extends over 13 amino acids. As DNA, the CDR3 is TGTGCCAGCAGTTTAGGGGACAGGGATGGCTACACCTTC. This translates into CASSLGDRDGYTF.

The J gene is TRBJ1-6, the V gene TRBV6-5, with D perhaps matching TRBD1 (5 bases). This CDR3 comprises 13 residues. Per the germline V gene, CDR1 is MNHEY and CDR2 is SVGAGI. Trimming took 6 bases from V and 14 from J, leaving 17 bases between them. CDR3 region: CASRRDPTNTLHF. CDR3 coding DNA: TGTGCCAGCAGACGGGACCCCACTAACACCCTCCACTTT.

The V call is TRBV2, the J call TRBJ1-6, with D perhaps TRBD1 (6 bases). V shed 7 bases and J shed 7 bases, with 20 bases lying between them. Germline V CDR1 and CDR2: SNHLY, FYNNEI. The length of the CDR3 is 16 residues. The CDR3 nucleotides are TGTGCCAGCACCGCTACAGGGATAGGATGGAATTCACCCCTCCACTTT. It translates to CASTATGIGWNSPLHF.

This clone showed up many times. V and J are TRBV29-1 and TRBJ2-4; possibly TRBD2 for D (6 bases). The CDR3 is made up of 11 amino acids. Trimming shortened V by 2 bases and J by 9 bases, and 8 bases separated the two germline ends. CDR1 and CDR2 from the germline V gene are SQVTM and ANQGSEA. This chain's CDR3 is CSVERGFIQYF. CDR3 DNA sequence: TGCAGCGTTGAACGGGGGTTCATTCAGTACTTC.

The chain combines TRBV5-1 with TRBJ2-7; 8 bases map to TRBD1. CDR3 size: 14 residues. Losses at the gene ends were 2 bases for V and 3 bases for J; bases not matched to a gene: 4. The germline V gene encodes CDR1 SGHRS and CDR2 YFSETQ. CDR3 sequence: CASSFSGQGYEQYF. DNA of the CDR3: TGCGCCAGCAGCTTCTCAGGACAGGGCTACGAGCAGTACTTC.

The chain couples TRBV7-9 to TRBJ2-2; D gene ambiguous. The V and J ends lost 3 bases and 0 bases respectively, with 8 bases between them. From germline, CDR1 is SEHNR and CDR2 FQNEAQ (reference sequence). This CDR3 is built from 15 residues. CDR3 loop: CASSFRTANTGELFF. The DNA for the CDR3 is TGTGCCAGCAGCTTTAGGACGGCGAACACCGGGGAGCTGTTTTTT.

Notes on this clone: At one of its ends the junction is not consistent with the germline gene, which may arise from a read error. The chain links TRBV7-2 to TRBJ1-5; 7 bases line up with TRBD1. The CDR3 covers 14 residues. The germline V gene has CDR1 SGHTA and CDR2 FQGNSA. The CDR3 region is CASSLEGGKQPQHF. The CDR3 DNA follows: TGTGCCAGCAGCTTAGAAGGGGGCAAACAGCCCCAGCATTTT. Based on the CDR3 plus reference TRBV7-2 and TRBJ1-5, the full variable domain is GAGVSQSPSNKVTEKGKDVELRCDPISGHTALYWYRQSLGQGLEFLIYFQGNSAPDKSGLPSDRFSAERTGGSVSTLTIQRTQQEDSAVYLCASSLEGGKQPQHFGDGTRLSIL.

The chain joins TRBV18 to TRBJ2-7, with 9 bases fitting TRBD1. V lost 2 bases, J lost 6 bases, and 2 bases stayed unmatched. The CDR3 is 13 amino acids. Per germline, CDR1 KGHSH and CDR2 LQKENI. CDR3 nucleotides: TGTGCCAGCTCACCAAGGACAGGGGTCGAGCAGTACTTC. It is translated as CASSPRTGVEQYF.

This clone was detected a few times. The chain links TRBV4-3 to TRBJ1-3, with D hard to call. CDR1 and CDR2 from the germline V gene are LGHNA and YSLEER. This CDR3 spans 15 amino acids. V was clipped by 5 bases and J by 2 bases, with 13 bases between them. CDR3 amino acids: CASSTLTGTGNTIYF. CDR3 nucleotide sequence: TGCGCCAGCAGCACCTTGACGGGGACTGGAAACACCATATATTTT.

This clone has just a few counts. The chain employs TRBV14 and TRBJ2-7, with 8 positions matching TRBD2. The germline V gene encodes CDR1 SGHDN and CDR2 FVKESK. The CDR3 totals 13 residues. Trimming cost V 8 bases and J 7 bases; bases outside gene matches: 10. The CDR3 nucleotides are TGTGCCAGCGGAGCCCAGCGGGAGAGGGAGCAGTACTTC. Amino acids: CASGAQREREQYF.

V usage is TRBV7-2 and J usage is TRBJ2-1, with 9 positions matching TRBD2. Germline-derived CDR1 and CDR2 are SGHTA and FQGNSA. CDR3 length: 16 residues. The J segment lost 6 bases and the V segment lost 4 bases, leaving 10 bases of the junction unmatched. This chain's CDR3 is CASSSFPGLAVNEQFF. Here the CDR3 DNA reads TGTGCCAGCAGCTCGTTCCCGGGACTAGCCGTCAATGAGCAGTTCTTC.

This clone was observed a handful of times. The chain recombines TRBV11-2 with TRBJ1-2; no clear D gene. Trimming stripped 1 base from V and 7 bases from J, with 10 bases between. CDR3 size: 13 residues. From germline, CDR1 is SGHAT and CDR2 FQNNGV. In nucleotides, the CDR3 is TGTGCCAGCAGCTTAGGGGAGGCTGGTGGCTACACCTTC. Amino acid sequence: CASSLGEAGGYTF.

The chain employs TRBV28 and TRBJ2-3; TRBD2 matches at 12 bases. V dropped 8 bases and J dropped 4; count of bases not matched to a gene: 4. The CDR3 extends over 14 amino acids. CDR1 and CDR2 (germline): MDHEN, SYDVKM. The CDR3 spells CASRLAGDADTQYF. The CDR3 region has the DNA TGTGCCAGCCGACTAGCGGGAGACGCAGATACGCAGTATTTT.

This clone has more than one count but fewer than ten. This rearrangement joins TRBV28 to TRBJ2-7; D is possibly TRBD1 (6 bases). Germline V gene lookup returns CDR1 MDHEN and CDR2 SYDVKM. CDR3 length: 14 residues. V was trimmed by 5 bases and J by 12 bases, leaving 23 bases between them. The CDR3 DNA reads as TGTGCCAGCAGTCGAACGACCGGGACCGCACAGGGGTACTTC. The encoded protein is CASSRTTGTAQGYF.

The V and J genes are TRBV5-1 and TRBJ1-3; D uncertain. This CDR3 region has 16 residues. V gave up 4 bases and J gave up 1 base, with 15 bases separating them. Germline V lookup: CDR1 SGHRS, CDR2 YFSETQ. CDR3 DNA: TGCGCCAGCAGCGGAAGTTTTCTGGGGTCTGGAAACACCATATATTTT. Translation: CASSGSFLGSGNTIYF.

In its sample, this clone was seen a few times. This chain links TRBV7-9 with TRBJ2-3; 11 bases fit TRBD2. This CDR3 spans 15 amino acids. With 4 bases clipped from V and 4 bases from J, the junction kept 4 bases outside the gene matches. From germline, CDR1 is SEHNR and CDR2 FQNEAQ (reference sequence). The CDR3 region is CASSWGTSGADTQYF. The CDR3 coding sequence is TGTGCCAGCAGCTGGGGGACTAGCGGAGCAGATACGCAGTATTTT.

This clone has only a few counts. J is TRBJ2-5 and V is TRBV27; TRBD1 might be the D (7 bases). The CDR3 loop spans 16 amino acids. The germline V gene has CDR1 MNHEY and CDR2 SMNVEV (reference sequence). Trimming shortened V by 5 bases and J by 5 bases, and 21 bases separated the two germline ends. DNA of the CDR3: TGTGCCAGCAGTCGGGGCGGGACAGTCCACCCGGAGACCCAGTACTTC. It translates to CASSRGGTVHPETQYF.

This sequence joins TRBV7-9 and TRBJ1-1; no reliable D call. V was trimmed by 7 bases and J by 3 bases, leaving 18 bases between them. Germline V CDR1 and CDR2: SEHNR, FQNEAQ (reference sequence). The length of the CDR3 is 15 residues. The CDR3 protein is CASTPGPGTDTEAFF. The CDR3, as DNA: TGTGCCAGCACTCCAGGCCCGGGTACGGACACTGAAGCTTTCTTT.

The chain employs TRBV6-5 and TRBJ1-1, with D perhaps matching TRBD1 (5 bases). Germline CDR1 MNHEY, CDR2 SVGAGI. The CDR3 is 13 amino acids. The V end was cut by 5 bases, the J end by 3 bases, with 10 bases between. The CDR3: CASSAAGYTEAFF. Written as DNA, the CDR3 is TGTGCCAGCAGTGCCGCAGGGTACACTGAAGCTTTCTTT.

The rearrangement links TRBV6-5 to TRBJ2-7; D might be TRBD2 (7 bases). This CDR3 has 16 amino acids. Deletions cut 2 bases from V and 0 bases from J, with 14 bases between. Germline CDR1 MNHEY, CDR2 SVGAGI. The CDR3 sequence is CASSYRAGARSYEQYF. The CDR3 region has the DNA TGTGCCAGCAGTTACAGGGCGGGGGCTCGCTCCTACGAGCAGTACTTC.

The chain carries TRBV7-2 and TRBJ2-7; 9 positions match TRBD1. The germline V gene has CDR1 SGHTA and CDR2 FQGNSA. This CDR3 spans 15 amino acids. J lost 2 bases, V lost 3 bases, and 5 bases had no gene match. The CDR3 spells CASSFGGTGTYEQYF. The CDR3 nucleotides are TGTGCCAGCAGCTTTGGCGGGACAGGGACCTACGAGCAGTACTTC.

The table lists this clone with a few counts. V gene TRBV18 combines with J gene TRBJ2-7, with D possibly TRBD1 on 5 matching bases. V gave up 8 bases and J gave up 3 bases, with 17 bases separating them. The length of the CDR3 is 14 residues. Germline CDR1 and CDR2: KGHSH and LQKENI. The chain's CDR3 is CASRSMTDYYEQYF. The CDR3 DNA reads TGTGCCAGCCGATCCATGACAGATTACTACGAGCAGTACTTC.

This chain joins TRBV7-9 and TRBJ1-2; tentatively, D is TRBD1 (5 bases). The CDR3 is made up of 16 amino acids. Germline V gene data show CDR1 as SEHNR and CDR2 as FQNEAQ (reference sequence). V lost 1 base and J lost 0, with 12 bases in between. This CDR3 reads CASSLGLGVTNYGYTF. CDR3 in DNA: TGTGCCAGCAGCTTAGGTTTAGGGGTGACTAACTATGGCTACACCTTC.

The rearrangement joins TRBV4-3 to TRBJ1-2, with 10 bases fitting TRBD1. The germline CDR1 and CDR2 sequences are LGHNA and YSLEER. The CDR3 is 16 amino acids. V lost 5 bases, J lost 0 bases, and 6 bases stayed unmatched. In DNA form, the CDR3 reads TGCGCCAGCAGCTCCCGGGACAGGGGCACTAACTATGGCTACACCTTC. Its translation is CASSSRDRGTNYGYTF.

This clone has a handful of counts. The CDR3 region has the DNA TGTGCCAGCAGCGGGGACAGAACCATGAACACTGAAGCTTTCTTT. Its protein product is CASSGDRTMNTEAFF. V usage is TRBV7-9 and J usage is TRBJ1-1; TRBD1 matches 7 bases. This CDR3 has 15 residues. The J segment lost 0 bases and the V segment lost 5 bases, leaving 6 bases of the junction unmatched. Germline V gives CDR1 SEHNR, CDR2 FQNEAQ (reference sequence).

This clone was counted between two and nine times. This chain connects TRBV7-8 to TRBJ1-1; D uncertain. V lost 1 base and J 4 bases, leaving 19 bases between the germline ends. Germline CDR1 is SGHVS and CDR2 is FQNEAQ. CDR3 size: 17 residues. DNA for the CDR3: TGTGCCAGCAGCTTAGGGAGTTGGGAGCCGGTGGGCACTGAAGCTTTCTTT. Its protein is CASSLGSWEPVGTEAFF.

This clone was detected only a few times. The chain links TRBV4-3 to TRBJ1-4; TRBD1 might be the D (6 bases). Trimming pared 4 bases from V and 7 bases from J, leaving 13 bases between. Germline assignment: CDR1 LGHNA and CDR2 YSLEER. This CDR3 contains 14 residues. This CDR3 is CASSRGAVSEKLFF. Here the CDR3 DNA reads TGCGCCAGCAGCCGGGGGGCAGTTAGTGAAAAACTGTTTTTT.

J is TRBJ1-5 and V is TRBV27; no clear D gene. Germline CDR1 reads MNHEY; CDR2 reads SMNVEV (reference sequence). The CDR3 has 13 amino acids. Trimming shortened V by 6 bases and J by 8 bases, and 14 bases separated the two germline ends. CDR3 sequence: CASSPIGEKPQHF. In DNA form, the CDR3 reads TGTGCCAGCAGCCCGATAGGTGAGAAGCCCCAGCATTTT.

The chain has TRBV29-1 and TRBJ1-1, with a possible D match to TRBD1 (6 bases). This CDR3 is built from 14 residues. Germline V lookup: CDR1 SQVTM, CDR2 ANQGSEA. V shed 7 bases and J shed 1 base, with 16 bases lying between them. The CDR3, as DNA: TGCAGCGGCCACCGGGGGCAGGGGAACACTGAAGCTTTCTTT. Amino acid sequence: CSGHRGQGNTEAFF.